These T cell receptor beta chains were read from a single sample in a study of CD4+ T cells in melanoma. The repertoire was sequenced with immunoSEQ multiplex PCR; TCRdb's copy has only in-frame clones and lacks some. The data contain about 54,000 clones, roughly two thirds of them seen just once; the ten biggest clones take up roughly 4.4%. The source material was tumor tissue. The origin of the receptors is a human donor with melanoma. Both conserved end residues are part of each CDR3. The order of the fields is clone size, D gene, V gene, J gene, CDR3 protein, CDR3 DNA. D genes are given only for firm matches. Clone size appears in some rows only: once, few, many, or a class for an expanded clone.

many	TRBD2	TRBV9	TRBJ2-6	CASSVGGGAGANVLTF	TGTGCCAGCAGCGTAGGGGGGGGAGCAGGGGCCAACGTCCTGACTTTC
.	TRBD2	TRBV7-2	TRBJ2-3	CASSLYSGGPGDTQYF	TGTGCCAGCAGCTTATATAGCGGGGGGCCGGGAGATACGCAGTATTTT
.	TRBD2	TRBV18	TRBJ2-1	CASSPPGLAGGNNEQFF	TGTGCCAGCTCACCACCGGGACTAGCGGGGGGGAACAATGAGCAGTTCTTC
.	.	TRBV28	TRBJ1-2	CASSLGTQAYGYTF	TGTGCCAGCAGTTTGGGGACACAGGCCTATGGCTACACCTTC
medium-sized	TRBD1	TRBV7-9	TRBJ2-7	CASSFGTGIYEQYF	TGTGCCAGCAGCTTCGGGACAGGGATCTACGAGCAGTACTTC
.	TRBD1	TRBV19	TRBJ1-2	CASRDRGSGGYTF	TGTGCCAGTAGGGACAGGGGATCTGGTGGCTACACCTTC
.	.	TRBV7-9	TRBJ1-5	CASSEVAEKPQHF	TGTGCCAGCTCCGAGGTTGCGGAGAAGCCCCAGCATTTT
.	.	TRBV11-2	TRBJ1-4	CASMDMRNEKLFF	TGTGCCAGCATGGACATGAGGAATGAAAAACTGTTTTTT
.	TRBD1	TRBV4-2	TRBJ2-7	CASSLGTGDLYEQYF	TGTGCCAGCAGCCTTGGGACAGGGGACCTCTACGAGCAGTACTTC
.	.	TRBV5-8	TRBJ2-3	CASSLRRAVSTDTQYF	TGTGCCAGCAGCTTGCGGCGGGCTGTTAGCACAGATACGCAGTATTTT
many	TRBD1	TRBV4-2	TRBJ2-2	CASSQPGQVNTGELFF	TGTGCCAGCAGTCAACCGGGACAGGTTAACACCGGGGAGCTGTTTTTT
.	.	TRBV7-8	TRBJ2-6	CASSLGVHSGANVLTF	TGTGCCAGCAGCTTAGGGGTCCACTCTGGGGCCAACGTCCTGACTTTC
.	.	TRBV4-1	TRBJ1-5	CASSQGLYSNQPQHF	TGCGCCAGCAGCCAAGGACTGTATAGCAATCAGCCCCAGCATTTT
.	.	TRBV6-1	TRBJ1-6	CASSEAWQIGSPLHF	TGTGCCAGCAGTGAAGCGTGGCAGATCGGATCACCCCTCCACTTT
.	TRBD1	TRBV10-1	TRBJ1-5	CASSEGAPDREYSNQPQHF	TGCGCCAGCAGTGAGGGAGCCCCGGACAGGGAATATAGCAATCAGCCCCAGCATTTT
.	.	TRBV6-5	TRBJ2-2	CASSYSGTENTGELFF	TGTGCCAGCAGTTACTCGGGGACCGAGAACACCGGGGAGCTGTTTTTT
many	.	TRBV28	TRBJ2-2	CASSLGRANTGELFF	TGTGCCAGCAGTCTAGGCAGGGCGAACACCGGGGAGCTGTTTTTT
.	TRBD1	TRBV7-2	TRBJ2-7	CASSLGTGLYEQYF	TGTGCCAGCAGCCTCGGGACAGGGCTCTACGAGCAGTACTTC
.	.	TRBV7-2	TRBJ2-1	CASSWRGNEQFF	TGTGCCAGCAGCTGGAGGGGAAATGAGCAGTTCTTC
.	.	TRBV18	TRBJ2-7	CASSPAHEQYF	TGTGCCAGCTCACCAGCTCACGAGCAGTACTTC
many	.	TRBV7-3	TRBJ1-2	CASSLPGERMYTF	TGTGCCAGCAGCTTACCCGGTGAGAGGATGTACACCTTC
.	.	TRBV5-1	TRBJ2-5	CASSLGVFGQETQYF	TGCGCCAGCAGCTTGGGAGTCTTTGGGCAAGAGACCCAGTACTTC
.	TRBD1	TRBV10-3	TRBJ1-1	CAISERTGDMSTEAFF	TGTGCCATCAGCGAACGGACAGGGGACATGAGCACTGAAGCTTTCTTT
.	.	TRBV20-1	TRBJ1-2	CSASEGNGYTF	TGCAGTGCTAGTGAGGGTAATGGCTACACCTTC
.	.	TRBV2	TRBJ1-1	CASTQDTEAFF	TGTGCCAGCACCCAGGACACTGAAGCTTTCTTT
.	TRBD2	TRBV30	TRBJ2-7	CAWSVRVSGGKTYAYEQYF	TGTGCCTGGAGTGTACGGGTTAGCGGGGGGAAAACATATGCCTACGAGCAGTACTTC
once	.	TRBV7-7	TRBJ2-7	CASSLALEGGEQYF	TGTGCTAGCAGCTTAGCGCTTGAGGGGGGCGAGCAGTACTTC
.	.	TRBV7-2	TRBJ2-7	CASSAGQGLGGYEQYF	TGTGCCAGCAGCGCTGGACAGGGTCTGGGAGGGTACGAGCAGTACTTC
many	.	TRBV14	TRBJ2-5	CASSQDAFTREETQYF	TGTGCCAGCAGCCAAGATGCGTTTACCAGAGAAGAGACCCAGTACTTC
.	.	TRBV6-5	TRBJ2-7	CASALGGAKEQYF	TGTGCCAGCGCCTTAGGGGGGGCAAAAGAGCAGTACTTC
medium-sized	.	TRBV27	TRBJ2-1	CASSLVSYNEQFF	TGTGCCAGCAGTTTAGTCTCCTACAATGAGCAGTTCTTC
.	.	TRBV7-2	TRBJ2-7	CASSSPDGQTRSSYEQYF	TGTGCCAGCAGCTCCCCGGACGGCCAAACCCGGAGCTCCTACGAGCAGTACTTC
few	.	TRBV27	TRBJ2-7	CASSPAGVYEQYF	TGTGCCAGCAGTCCCGCAGGAGTCTACGAGCAGTACTTC
.	.	TRBV9	TRBJ2-4	CASSVDRGIVINIQYF	TGTGCCAGCAGCGTTGATCGGGGGATCGTAATAAACATTCAGTACTTC
.	TRBD2	TRBV7-2	TRBJ2-3	CASSSTLLAGITDTQYF	TGTGCCAGCAGCTCTACTTTGCTAGCGGGGATCACAGATACGCAGTATTTT
few	.	TRBV6-5	TRBJ1-1	CASSLDGGHTEAFF	TGTGCCAGCAGCCTGGACGGGGGCCACACTGAAGCTTTCTTT
.	.	TRBV7-2	TRBJ2-7	CASSLSSSSYEQYF	TGTGCCAGCAGCTTATCATCGAGCTCCTACGAGCAGTACTTC
.	.	TRBV27	TRBJ2-7	CASSSSRTPYEQYF	TGTGCCAGCAGTTCATCCCGGACACCCTACGAGCAGTACTTC
.	.	TRBV10-3	TRBJ2-2	CAISESSPGELFF	TGTGCCATCAGTGAGTCGAGTCCCGGGGAGCTGTTTTTT
.	.	TRBV7-3	TRBJ2-1	CASSLSPGYDNEQFF	TGTGCCAGCAGCTTAAGTCCAGGGTACGACAATGAGCAGTTCTTC
few	.	TRBV28	TRBJ2-1	CASIKGGSYNEQFF	TGTGCCAGCATTAAAGGGGGATCCTACAATGAGCAGTTCTTC
medium-sized	.	TRBV9	TRBJ2-1	CASSALGDSSNEQFF	TGTGCCAGCAGCGCGTTAGGGGACTCCTCTAATGAGCAGTTCTTC
.	.	TRBV7-2	TRBJ1-1	CASSPSGLNTEAFF	TGTGCCAGCAGCCCATCAGGGTTGAACACTGAAGCTTTCTTT
.	.	TRBV4-2	TRBJ1-5	CASSLGYSNQPQHF	TGTGCCAGCAGCTTGGGGTATAGCAATCAGCCCCAGCATTTT
.	TRBD1	TRBV6-1	TRBJ1-5	CASSGTGGTGHSNQPQHF	TGTGCCAGCAGTGGGACAGGCGGTACCGGTCATAGCAATCAGCCCCAGCATTTT
few	.	TRBV11-2	TRBJ1-4	CASSLRGHRNEKLFF	TGTGCCAGCAGCTTACGTGGACACAGGAATGAAAAACTGTTTTTT